This T cell receptor beta chain was found in a study of STAT5B mutations in CD4+ large granular lymphocyte leukemia (dated by TCRdb to between 2021 and 2024). A note on the overall study: Among healthy controls, the CDR3 'QG' motif was associated with a particular HLA allele. TCRbeta repertoires of CD4+ T-cell large granular lymphocyte leukemia patients were compared with those of healthy blood donors. Flow cytometry on FACSCanto II or FACSVerse showed that the purified fractions were more than 95% pure among lymphocytes. Study-wide findings and limitations: Compared with healthy CD4+ repertoires, CD4-sorted patient repertoires appeared more clonal, and this difference remained even after the putative leukemic clones were removed. Main leukemic clonotypes were private to each patient, although roughly 24% of the main leukemic clonotypes were found at low frequency in the non-leukemic repertoires of other patients. Enrichment of TRBV06-family usage was observed among the top patient clones (8/27) relative to healthy controls (2/35). The data were not HLA-matched, and the relatively small sample size could explain the higher clonality seen in CD4+ compared with CD8+ T-LGLL.

The immunoSEQ assay at survey resolution was used to sequence TCRbeta rearrangements from genomic DNA. In the authors' own workflow: In the TCR sequencing data, the lowest productive clonotype frequency that could be detected was 2.59 x 10-5. Only productive TCRbeta rearrangements, meaning sequences that were complete and in-frame, were kept for the analyses. Sample clonality was computed as Simpson clonality in the immunoSEQ Analyzer version 3.0. Clones were binned by frequency as very rare, small, medium, large (1-20%) or hyperexpanded (>20%). OLGA 1.2.3 estimated generation probabilities, VDJtools produced V-gene circos plots, VDJdb was queried for specificities, and GLIPH identified CDR3 motifs. TCRdb stores this immuneACCESS table with in-frame sequences only. Part of the clones is absent; in the studies checked, under half of the shortfall reflects unresolved V genes, and no reason is known for the rest. That table supplies the V and J calls and clone size; D and trimming were determined from the DNA. The sample table holds 30,000 to 40,000 clones, of which approximately 89% were seen once. About 0.97% of the sample is held by the ten biggest clonotypes.

Buffy coats from roughly 40 blood donors, supplied by the Finnish Red Cross blood service, were used as healthy controls. All TCR-sequenced material derived from peripheral blood: patient blood samples and healthy donor buffy coats. Peripheral blood mononuclear cells were isolated by Ficoll-Hypaque gradient centrifugation. Magnetic purification was used to isolate CD4+ cells from the buffy coats of the healthy controls. The Gentra Puregene Cell and Tissue kit was used for genomic DNA extraction, and quantification was performed on a Qubit 2.0 fluorometer. A remark on this clone: Its antigen is currently not known. No much larger clone exists at a distance of one base, and base qualities are not known.

Including the terminal cysteine and phenylalanine, the CDR3 comprises 18 residues. CDR3 DNA is the only sequence kept; it has 54 bases, read in frame from the first base. Clipping removes 4 bases from V and 4 bases from J, with 13 as the unmatched junction base count. For CDR1 and CDR2, the germline V gene lists SGHRS and YFSETQ. This TCR derives from a human donor in good health. The rearrangement combines TRBV5-1 with TRBJ2-2, with 10 middle bases fitting TRBD1. What was sequenced was CD4+ T cells from blood buffy coats. The CDR3 region has the sequence CASSPTPLGQGSTGELFF. The DNA sequence is as follows: TGCGCCAGCAGCCCCACCCCATTGGGACAGGGGAGCACCGGGGAGCTGTTTTTT.